The clone carrying this T cell receptor (beta chain) showed up just once. Original methodology: Nucleated cell counts were estimated from reference gene primer amplification. Measured with immunoSEQ multiplex PCR; TCRdb has only the in-frame clones, and not every one. D and trimming were read from the DNA, whereas the V and J calls and clone size are those reported in that table. The table records about 120,000 clones, roughly 85% of them present only once. The CDR3 consists of 13 residues. The ends lost 5 bases at V and 8 bases at J; junction bases unmatched: 7. The sample originates from a study of blood T cell repertoires in COVID-19. About the study: Sites in the United States, Italy and Spain provided acute and convalescent COVID-19 samples. T cells, B-cell-depleted T cells, or PBMCs supplied cDNA or gDNA.

The receptor was derived from a human donor in a cohort sampled during active COVID-19. Material for sequencing was peripheral blood. V gene TRBV12-3 or TRBV12-4 combines with J gene TRBJ2-7; 9 positions match TRBD1. The CDR3 reads CASSPGQGFKQYF. CDR3 nucleotides: TGTGCCAGCAGTCCAGGACAGGGGTTCAAGCAGTACTTC.